A selection of T cell receptor beta chains follows, all from one sample in a study of blood T cell repertoires in COVID-19. Only in-frame clones appear in the TCRdb table, and some are missing; sequencing was by immunoSEQ multiplex PCR. Here the sample spans more than 90,000 clones, 85% being singletons. Source material: peripheral blood. These receptor sequences come from a woman in her seventies with active or convalescent COVID-19. Both conserved end residues are part of each CDR3. The D gene is left open where the match is weak. Rows give clone size only sometimes, using once, few, many, or a class for an expanded clone.

D,size,V,J,CDR3,DNA
NA,NA,TRBV24-1,TRBJ2-1,CATSDPQPVPPSVSRGEQFF,TGTGCCACCAGTGATCCCCAACCGGTGCCCCCTAGCGTTTCAAGAGGGGAGCAGTTCTTC
TRBD2,NA,TRBV5-4,TRBJ2-2,CASSLPGGHSTGELFF,TGTGCCAGCAGCTTACCGGGAGGGCATAGCACCGGGGAGCTGTTTTTT
NA,NA,TRBV2,TRBJ1-1,CASSVVTLNTEAFF,TGTGCCAGCAGTGTGGTGACATTGAACACTGAAGCTTTCTTT
NA,once,TRBV7-3,TRBJ2-3,CASSKGLNTDTQYF,TGTGCCAGCAGCAAAGGACTAAACACAGATACGCAGTATTTT
TRBD2,NA,TRBV6-4,TRBJ2-2,CASTDGGGLNTGELFF,TGTGCCAGCACCGACGGGGGGGGATTGAACACCGGGGAGCTGTTTTTT
NA,NA,TRBV6-5,TRBJ2-5,CASSYTNTRQETQYF,TGTGCCAGCAGTTACACCAATACTAGGCAAGAGACCCAGTACTTC
NA,NA,TRBV3-1/TRBV3-2,TRBJ1-3,CASSQDLGNTIYF,TGTGCCAGCAGCCAAGATCTTGGAAACACCATATATTTT
TRBD2,once,TRBV7-2,TRBJ2-5,CASSLGLAGKTQYF,TGTGCCAGCAGCTTAGGTCTAGCGGGGAAGACCCAGTACTTC
TRBD2,NA,TRBV9,TRBJ2-1,CASSARLADNEQFF,TGTGCCAGCAGCGCACGACTAGCGGACAATGAGCAGTTCTTC
TRBD1,NA,TRBV5-6,TRBJ1-2,CASSLQSDRPYGYTF,TGTGCCAGCAGCTTGCAGTCGGACAGGCCCTATGGCTACACCTTC
NA,once,TRBV11-2,TRBJ2-1,CASSLAIYNEQFF,TGTGCCAGCAGCTTAGCCATTTACAATGAGCAGTTCTTC
TRBD2,NA,TRBV19,TRBJ2-7,CASRTSGGGYEQYF,TGTGCCAGCAGAACTTCGGGAGGGGGCTACGAGCAGTACTTC